The 22 T cell receptor beta chains reported below all come from one sample, sequenced in a study of Tregs in tolerant kidney transplant recipients. The repertoire was sequenced with immunoSEQ multiplex PCR; TCRdb's copy has only in-frame clones and lacks some. The repertoire holds roughly 14,000 clones, roughly nine tenths seen once, with around 13% in the top ten. The sequenced sample consisted of CD8+ T cells from blood. Every receptor here comes from a human donor in good health.

The V and J genes are TRBV4-1 and TRBJ1-1, with D perhaps TRBD1 (6 bases). The V end was cut by 0 bases, the J end by 5 bases, with 16 bases between. The CDR3 loop spans 16 amino acids. Per germline, CDR1 MGHRA and CDR2 YSYEKL. The CDR3 is CASSQEGGRGGTEAFF. CDR3 in DNA: TGCGCCAGCAGCCAAGAGGGGGGCCGTGGTGGAACTGAAGCTTTCTTT.

The gene calls are TRBV10-3 and TRBJ2-6; no clear D. Trimming left V 2 bases short and J 5 bases short, with 19 bases between. CDR3 length: 18 amino acids. Germline V gene sequence: CDR1 ENHRY, CDR2 SYGVKD. CDR3 region: CAISEPTRGKMRANVLTF. The CDR3 coding sequence is TGTGCCATCAGTGAGCCCACCCGCGGCAAGATGAGGGCCAACGTCCTGACTTTC.

The chain employs TRBV11-3 and TRBJ2-1, with 8 nucleotides matching TRBD2. The junction had 6 bases not matched to a gene; V was cut back by 4 bases and J by 7 bases. This CDR3 contains 14 residues. Germline V gives CDR1 SGHNT, CDR2 YENEEA. The CDR3 region is CASSSRTSRNEQFF. In DNA form, the CDR3 reads TGTGCCAGCAGCTCTCGGACTAGCCGAAATGAGCAGTTCTTC.

V is TRBV9 and J is TRBJ2-3, with TRBD2 identical over 8 bases. Germline CDR1 and CDR2: SGDLS and YYNGEE. The V segment lost 4 bases and the J segment 3 bases; nucleotides outside the gene matches: 10. The CDR3 length is 16 residues. The CDR3 bases are TGTGCCAGCAGCCCGCGTGGAACTAGCGGAACAGATACGCAGTATTTT. As protein: CASSPRGTSGTDTQYF.

The chain recombines TRBV7-9 with TRBJ1-1, with 8 bases fitting TRBD1. The V gene's germline CDR1 is SEHNR and CDR2 FQNEAQ (reference sequence). V was clipped by 3 bases and J by 0 bases; unmatched bases: 0. The CDR3 is 14 amino acids. CDR3 bases: TGTGCCAGCAGCTTGACAGGGGTGAACACTGAAGCTTTCTTT. It codes for CASSLTGVNTEAFF.

The rearrangement uses TRBV29-1 and TRBJ2-1, with 9 positions matching TRBD2. Germline lookup yields CDR1 SQVTM and CDR2 ANQGSEA. The V and J ends lost 6 bases and 6 bases, in that order; junction bases with no gene match: 3. This CDR3 comprises 12 residues. The DNA for the CDR3 is TGCAGCGTCCCGACTAGCGGCAATGAGCAGTTCTTC. This gives the protein CSVPTSGNEQFF.

This clone was seen once. The chain is built from TRBV13 and TRBJ2-2; 9 bases line up with TRBD1. The CDR3 runs 15 residues. Germline CDR1 is PRHDT and CDR2 is FYEKMQ (reference sequence). Trimming took 5 bases from V and 5 from J; bases not matched to a gene: 6. CDR3 coding DNA: TGTGCCAGCAGCCGCGGACAGGGGAGGACCGGGGAGCTGTTTTTT. This encodes CASSRGQGRTGELFF.

V and J are TRBV7-9 and TRBJ2-1; D gene uncertain. V lost 1 base to trimming and J lost 0 bases, with 7 bases between them. CDR3 length: 15 amino acids. The germline CDR1 and CDR2 sequences are SEHNR and FQNEAQ (reference sequence). The DNA of the CDR3 is TGTGCCAGCAGCTTAGAGGTGAGCTCCTACAATGAGCAGTTCTTC. Protein sequence: CASSLEVSSYNEQFF.

The chain combines TRBV7-2 with TRBJ2-7, with 14 bases that match TRBD2. The V and J ends lost 5 bases and 5 bases, in that order; junction bases with no gene match: 5. Per germline, CDR1 SGHTA and CDR2 FQGNSA. The CDR3 contains 15 residues. CDR3 residues: CASSTTSGGAHEQYF. The CDR3 DNA follows: TGTGCCAGCAGCACGACTAGCGGGGGGGCCCACGAGCAGTACTTC.

The chain is built from TRBV27 and TRBJ1-1, with D possibly matching TRBD1 (5 bases). Trimming stripped 5 bases from V and 1 base from J, with 14 bases between. Germline V lookup: CDR1 MNHEY, CDR2 SMNVEV (reference sequence). The CDR3 is made up of 15 amino acids. CDR3 residues: CASSPWDSQNTEAFF. As DNA, the CDR3 is TGTGCCAGCAGTCCCTGGGACTCCCAGAACACTGAAGCTTTCTTT.

This chain connects TRBV11-3 to TRBJ2-3; 9 nucleotides align to TRBD2. CDR3 length equals 15 residues. Germline values: CDR1 SGHNT, CDR2 YENEEA. V was pared by 1 base and J by 4 bases, with 3 bases of the junction left unmatched. In DNA, the CDR3 is TGTGCCAGCAGCTTAGCAGGCGGGGGGGCAGATACGCAGTATTTT. This encodes CASSLAGGGADTQYF.

This rearrangement joins TRBV2 to TRBJ2-7, with TRBD1 matching 7 bases. The CDR3 is made up of 15 amino acids. Germline V gene lookup returns CDR1 SNHLY and CDR2 FYNNEI. The trim removed 7 bases at V and 0 bases at J, leaving 9 bases unmatched. CDR3 protein: CASIPWGQSSYEQYF. CDR3 sequence (DNA): TGTGCCAGCATCCCGTGGGGACAGAGCTCCTACGAGCAGTACTTC.

The gene calls are TRBV6-6 and TRBJ2-2; D call uncertain. V lost 5 bases to trimming and J lost 1 base, with 8 bases between them. The CDR3 sequence is 14 residues long. The germline CDR1 and CDR2 sequences are MNHNY and SVGAGI (reference sequence). This CDR3 reads CASSPILNTGELFF. CDR3 nucleotide sequence: TGTGCCAGCAGTCCCATCCTGAACACCGGGGAGCTGTTTTTT.

V usage is TRBV1 and J usage is TRBJ2-1. TRBV1 has pseudogene status. CDR3 length: 16 amino acids. The CDR3 reads CTSSQVSTPAWGEQFF. The CDR3 DNA reads TGCACCAGCAGCCAAGTTAGCACCCCGGCGTGGGGTGAGCAGTTCTTC.

J is TRBJ1-1 and V is TRBV6-5, with D unresolved. This CDR3 has 13 amino acids. V lost 5 bases, J lost 1 base, and 8 bases lay in between. The germline V gene has CDR1 MNHEY and CDR2 SVGAGI. In nucleotides, the CDR3 is TGTGCCAGCAGTCGTGGGGAGAACACTGAAGCTTTCTTT. As protein: CASSRGENTEAFF.

This clone was found once. The gene calls are TRBV4-1 and TRBJ2-3; 9 bases fit TRBD2. Germline V gene sequence: CDR1 MGHRA, CDR2 YSYEKL. The CDR3 is 16 residues long. Losses at the gene ends were 3 bases for V and 1 base for J; bases not matched to a gene: 5. The DNA for the CDR3 is TGCGCCAGCAGCCATAAAGCGGGAGGAGGCACAGATACGCAGTATTTT. Its translation is CASSHKAGGGTDTQYF.

V gene TRBV11-2 combines with J gene TRBJ2-5; 9 bases are a match to TRBD2. Germline CDR1 and CDR2: SGHAT and FQNNGV. There are 18 residues in the CDR3. The trim removed 1 base at V and 4 bases at J, leaving 13 bases unmatched. CDR3 sequence: CASSLVGWREGDGETQYF. In DNA, the CDR3 is TGTGCCAGCAGCTTAGTTGGTTGGCGGGAGGGGGATGGAGAGACCCAGTACTTC.

The rearrangement uses TRBV4-1 and TRBJ2-2; no clear D. From germline, CDR1 is MGHRA and CDR2 YSYEKL. The CDR3 length is 13 residues. Trimming took 8 bases from V and 4 from J, leaving 11 bases between them. This CDR3 is CASRIGLTGELFF. The CDR3 DNA sequence: TGCGCCAGCCGGATAGGGCTCACCGGGGAGCTGTTTTTT.

This rearrangement joins TRBV9 to TRBJ1-2; 11 bases align to TRBD1. This CDR3 spans 13 amino acids. With 7 bases clipped from V and 5 bases from J, the junction kept 4 bases outside the gene matches. The germline CDR1 and CDR2 sequences are SGDLS and YYNGEE. CDR3 DNA sequence: TGTGCCAGCGGGGACAGGGGGACTTATGGCTACACCTTC. The encoded protein is CASGDRGTYGYTF.

V is TRBV28 and J is TRBJ2-1; the D gene is possibly TRBD2 (6 bases). Trimming removed 5 bases from V and 0 bases from J, with 17 bases in between. Per the germline V gene, CDR1 is MDHEN and CDR2 is SYDVKM. This CDR3 region has 17 residues. Here the CDR3 DNA reads TGTGCCAGCAGTGCATCAACGCGGGGATTCTCCTACAATGAGCAGTTCTTC. This codes for CASSASTRGFSYNEQFF.

This chain links TRBV15 with TRBJ2-5; D unresolved. Trimming stripped 0 bases from V and 5 bases from J, with 13 bases between. The CDR3 sequence is 15 residues long. Germline CDR1 is LNHNV and CDR2 is YYDKDF (reference sequence). The CDR3 reads CATSRDRPFGETQYF. The CDR3 coding sequence is TGTGCCACCAGCAGAGATCGGCCCTTTGGGGAGACCCAGTACTTC.

V gene TRBV4-1 combines with J gene TRBJ2-7; 11 nucleotides line up with TRBD1. This CDR3 has 18 residues. Germline CDR1 and CDR2: MGHRA and YSYEKL. The V and J ends lost 4 bases and 1 base, in that order; junction bases with no gene match: 12. The CDR3 reads CASSRYRDRGTLSYEQYF. CDR3 coding DNA: TGCGCCAGCAGCCGTTACCGGGACAGGGGGACCTTATCCTACGAGCAGTACTTC.